This entry lists 26 T cell receptor beta chains sequenced from one sample in a study of cytomegalovirus exposure and HLA in healthy donors. PCR employed 60 Vbeta and 13 Jbeta primers. TCRdb's table, derived via immunoSEQ multiplex PCR, lists solely in-frame clones and lacks some. The data contain under 250,000 clones, over 75% of them seen just once; the ten biggest clones take up roughly 1.3%. Sequenced input: PBMCs. The receptor set was obtained from a human donor in good health.

Of note for this clone: A read error may produce the germline difference seen at one junction end. J is TRBJ2-2 and V is TRBV7-3, with 8 bases lining up with TRBD2. Per germline, CDR1 SGHTA and CDR2 FQGTGA. The CDR3 is 14 residues long. CDR3 region: CSSSSGLAIGELFF. The CDR3 region has the DNA TGTTCCAGCAGCTCCGGACTAGCTATCGGGGAGCTGTTTTTT.

This rearrangement joins TRBV7-9 to TRBJ2-1, with TRBD2 identical over 7 bases. The V and J ends lost 2 bases and 3 bases, in that order; junction bases with no gene match: 4. The CDR3 spans 15 residues. CDR1 and CDR2 (germline): SEHNR, FQNEAQ (reference sequence). The CDR3 loop is CASSLLAGVYNEQFF. CDR3 nucleotide sequence: TGTGCCAGCAGCTTACTGGCGGGAGTCTACAATGAGCAGTTCTTC.

The rearrangement joins TRBV7-9 to TRBJ2-1, with D possibly matching TRBD2 (5 bases). This CDR3 comprises 15 residues. Trimming removed 1 base from V and 5 bases from J, with 12 bases in between. Germline-derived CDR1 and CDR2 are SEHNR and FQNEAQ (reference sequence). Here the CDR3 DNA reads TGTGCCAGCAGCTTAGTCCTAGCCGGGGACAATGAGCAGTTCTTC. Its protein is CASSLVLAGDNEQFF.

The genes are TRBV6-1 and TRBJ1-2, with D perhaps TRBD1 (6 bases). CDR3 size: 15 residues. CDR1 and CDR2 from the germline V gene are MNHNS and SASEGT. Between the trimmed V and J ends, which lost 6 bases and 4 bases, there was a span of 18 bases. The CDR3 coding sequence is TGTGCCAGCAGGGACCCCTACACAGGGACCTATGGCTACACCTTC. It is translated as CASRDPYTGTYGYTF.

The rearrangement links TRBV18 to TRBJ2-5; 8 nucleotides match TRBD1. The CDR3 contains 16 residues. Trimming removed 3 bases from V and 3 bases from J; junction bases left unmatched: 9. From germline, CDR1 is KGHSH and CDR2 LQKENI. DNA for the CDR3: TGTGCCAGCTCACCCCTGGACAGGGACCTAAAAGAGACCCAGTACTTC. Its translation: CASSPLDRDLKETQYF.

This chain joins TRBV6-5 and TRBJ1-1; 7 nucleotides agree with TRBD1. CDR1 and CDR2 from the germline V gene are MNHEY and SVGAGI. This CDR3 spans 13 amino acids. The junction had 4 bases not matched to a gene; V was cut back by 6 bases and J by 3 bases. The DNA for the CDR3 is TGTGCCAGCAGAGTCGACAGGGACACTGAAGCTTTCTTT. Translating gives CASRVDRDTEAFF.

The CDR3 loop is CASSVGLAGRQETQYF. CDR3 bases: TGTGCCAGCAGCGTAGGGCTAGCGGGGCGGCAAGAGACCCAGTACTTC. V is TRBV9 and J is TRBJ2-5; 9 bases match TRBD2. V lost 0 bases to trimming and J lost 2 bases; unmatched junction nucleotides: 5. The CDR3 sequence is 16 residues long. Germline lookup yields CDR1 SGDLS and CDR2 YYNGEE.

The chain uses TRBV9 and TRBJ2-7, with a possible D match to TRBD2 (7 bases). This CDR3 is 13 amino acids long. Trimming took off 4 bases at V and 7 bases at J, with 15 bases between the two ends. Germline V gene data show CDR1 as SGDLS and CDR2 as YYNGEE. Written as DNA, the CDR3 is TGTGCCAGCAGCCCATGGGGGGGCCGGGAGCAGTACTTC. The encoded protein is CASSPWGGREQYF.

The chain links TRBV10-3 to TRBJ1-2; the D gene is possibly TRBD1 (6 bases). V was shortened by 5 bases and J by 0 bases, with 16 bases between the two germline ends. The CDR3 runs to 16 residues. Germline V gives CDR1 ENHRY, CDR2 SYGVKD. CDR3 protein: CAISSSGTKSNYGYTF. DNA of the CDR3: TGTGCCATCAGTTCATCCGGGACAAAATCTAACTATGGCTACACCTTC.

This clone was picked up one time. V usage is TRBV5-1 and J usage is TRBJ2-1, with 13 positions matching TRBD2. The CDR3 loop spans 15 amino acids. Per the germline V gene, CDR1 is SGHRS and CDR2 is YFSETQ. The J segment lost 7 bases and the V segment lost 0 bases, leaving 1 base of the junction unmatched. In nucleotides, the CDR3 is TGCGCCAGCAGCTTGGGGGGACTAGCGGGAAATGAGCAGTTCTTC. Translated: CASSLGGLAGNEQFF. Supplemented by reference TRBV5-1 and TRBJ2-1, the full variable domain reads KAGVTQTPRYLIKTRGQQVTLSCSPISGHRSVSWYQQTPGQGLQFLFEYFSETQRNKGNFPGRFSGRQFSNSRSEMNVSTLELGDSALYLCASSLGGLAGNEQFFGPGTRLTVL.

This clone was counted only a few times. The chain links TRBV19 to TRBJ2-5; 7 bases are shared with TRBD2. CDR1 is LNHDA, CDR2 SQIVND, per germline (reference sequence). Losses at the gene ends were 3 bases for V and 1 base for J; bases not matched to a gene: 2. The CDR3 has 14 residues. The CDR3 is CASSIGLVQETQYF. For the CDR3, the DNA is TGTGCCAGTAGTATTGGACTAGTCCAAGAGACCCAGTACTTC. The full variable domain, its missing parts supplied by reference TRBV19 and TRBJ2-5, is DGGITQSPKYLFRKEGQNVTLSCEQNLNHDAMYWYRQDPGQGLRLIYYSQIVNDFQKGDIAEGYSVSREKKESFPLTVTSAQKNPTAFYLCASSIGLVQETQYFGPGTRLLVL.

The chain has TRBV6-5 and TRBJ2-5; possible D gene TRBD1, 5 bases. The V and J ends lost 7 bases and 2 bases respectively, with 5 bases between them. This CDR3 is built from 11 residues. From germline, CDR1 is MNHEY and CDR2 SVGAGI. The CDR3 sequence is CASKGQETQYF. CDR3 coding DNA: TGTGCCAGCAAGGGGCAAGAGACCCAGTACTTC.

The rearrangement links TRBV18 to TRBJ2-7; D might be TRBD2 (6 bases). CDR3 size: 14 residues. The V and J ends lost 6 bases and 4 bases respectively, with 16 bases between them. Germline assignment: CDR1 KGHSH and CDR2 LQKENI. The CDR3 protein is CASSNRDGSYEQYF. DNA of the CDR3: TGTGCCAGCTCTAACCGGGACGGGAGTTACGAGCAGTACTTC. Full variable domain (rest looked up from reference TRBV18 and TRBJ2-7): NAGVMQNPRHLVRRRGQEARLRCSPMKGHSHVYWYRQLPEEGLKFMVYLQKENIIDESGMPKERFSAEFPKEGPSILRIQQVVRGDSAAYFCASSNRDGSYEQYFGPGTRLTVT.

This clone occurred once. The V call is TRBV5-6, the J call TRBJ2-1, with 11 bases identical to TRBD2. This CDR3 contains 16 residues. V dropped 0 bases and J dropped 3; count of bases not matched to a gene: 2. CDR1 and CDR2 (germline): SGHDT, YYEEEE. CDR3 loop: CASSLGLAGNYNEQFF. In DNA, the CDR3 is TGTGCCAGCAGCTTGGGACTAGCGGGGAACTACAATGAGCAGTTCTTC.

The chain uses TRBV30 and TRBJ2-7; D is unresolved. Between the trimmed V and J ends, which lost 0 bases and 5 bases, there was a span of 8 bases. The CDR3 consists of 12 residues. Looked up from germline, CDR1 is GTSNPN and CDR2 is SVGIG (reference sequence). CDR3 DNA sequence: TGTGCCTGGAGTGTACAACGGGACGAGCAGTACTTC. Its translation is CAWSVQRDEQYF. The full variable domain, its missing parts supplied by reference TRBV30 and TRBJ2-7, is SQTIHQWPATLVQPVGSPLSLECTVEGTSNPNLYWYRQAAGRGLQLLFYSVGIGQISSEVPQNLSASRPQDRQFILSSKKLLLSDSGFYLCAWSVQRDEQYFGPGTRLTVT.

The chain is built from TRBV5-1 and TRBJ2-1, with TRBD2 identical over 8 bases. Germline loops: CDR1 SGHRS, CDR2 YFSETQ. The CDR3 is 14 residues long. J was trimmed by 10 bases and V by 3 bases; bases with no gene match: 9. For the CDR3, the DNA is TGCGCCAGCAGCTACGAGCGGGAGAGGGGAGAGCAGTTCTTC. Translated: CASSYERERGEQFF.

As to this clone: At one of its ends the junction is not consistent with the germline gene, which may arise from a read error. The chain uses TRBV7-9 and TRBJ2-1, with TRBD1 matching 10 bases. CDR3 length: 16 amino acids. The germline CDR1 and CDR2 sequences are SEHNR and FQNEAQ (reference sequence). CDR3 sequence reads: CSSSFAGQGSYNEQFF. The CDR3 region has the DNA TGTTCCAGCAGCTTCGCGGGACAGGGGTCTTACAATGAGCAGTTCTTC.

The chain combines TRBV25-1 with TRBJ1-1, with a possible D match to TRBD1 (6 bases). The CDR3 runs 14 residues. Germline-derived CDR1 and CDR2 are MGHDK and SYGVNS. V was clipped by 2 bases and J by 1 base, with 8 bases between them. CDR3 nucleotide sequence: TGTGCCAGCAGTGAAACGACAGGGAACACTGAAGCTTTCTTT. Encoded protein: CASSETTGNTEAFF.

V and J are TRBV19 and TRBJ2-7; the D gene is possibly TRBD1 (6 bases). The CDR3 sequence is 15 residues long. Looked up from germline, CDR1 is LNHDA and CDR2 is SQIVND (reference sequence). The ends were cut back, 7 bases at V and 3 bases at J, with 19 bases in the middle. CDR3 sequence reads: CASKVRRGQHYEQYF. CDR3 DNA sequence: TGTGCCAGTAAAGTTCGTAGGGGACAACACTACGAGCAGTACTTC.

The chain uses TRBV19 and TRBJ2-1; 8 nucleotides line up with TRBD2. This CDR3 spans 18 amino acids. Losses at the gene ends were 5 bases for V and 4 bases for J; bases not matched to a gene: 16. From germline, CDR1 is LNHDA and CDR2 SQIVND (reference sequence). CDR3 sequence reads: CASSPSQSSSGHYNEQFF. The CDR3 nucleotides read TGTGCCAGTAGTCCAAGCCAATCCTCTAGCGGGCATTACAATGAGCAGTTCTTC.

This clone turned up a few times. The chain couples TRBV30 to TRBJ2-3, with 8 positions matching TRBD2. This CDR3 has 14 residues. With 3 bases clipped from V and 6 bases from J, the junction kept 8 bases outside the gene matches. The germline V gene encodes CDR1 GTSNPN and CDR2 SVGIG (reference sequence). Here the CDR3 DNA reads TGTGCCTGGAGAACCCCTGGCGGGAGGGATACGCAGTATTTT. Encoded protein: CAWRTPGGRDTQYF.

The chain is built from TRBV9 and TRBJ1-1, with 7 bases that match TRBD1. CDR1 SGDLS and CDR2 YYNGEE come from the germline V gene. The V segment lost 4 bases and the J segment 2 bases; nucleotides outside the gene matches: 8. CDR3 length equals 15 residues. CDR3 sequence: CASSQGDRENTEAFF. CDR3 coding DNA: TGTGCCAGCAGCCAAGGGGACAGAGAAAACACTGAAGCTTTCTTT.

V usage is TRBV5-1 and J usage is TRBJ1-1, with D maybe TRBD1 (6 bases). Germline CDR1 SGHRS, CDR2 YFSETQ. The CDR3 has 15 amino acids. Trimming pared 4 bases from V and 5 bases from J, leaving 18 bases between. In DNA, the CDR3 is TGCGCCAGCAGCCCCCCACAGGGTCGTGGAACTGAAGCTTTCTTT. Translation: CASSPPQGRGTEAFF.

The rearrangement uses TRBV7-9 and TRBJ2-7; a possible D gene is TRBD1 (6 bases). V lost 7 bases, J lost 0 bases, and 22 bases lay in between. The CDR3 extends over 17 amino acids. Germline V CDR1 and CDR2: SEHNR, FQNEAQ (reference sequence). DNA for the CDR3: TGTGCCAGCAACCTCCCTGGGACCGGGACAACCTCCTACGAGCAGTACTTC. It specifies CASNLPGTGTTSYEQYF.

V is TRBV2 and J is TRBJ2-7; the match to TRBD1 covers 11 bases. V lost 3 bases, J lost 2 bases, and 3 bases stayed unmatched. This CDR3 spans 15 amino acids. CDR1 and CDR2 (germline): SNHLY, FYNNEI. CDR3 nucleotides: TGTGCCAGCAGTGAGTGGACAGGGGGCACCTACGAGCAGTACTTC. Translation gives CASSEWTGGTYEQYF.

The chain employs TRBV5-1 and TRBJ2-7; 12 bases map to TRBD2. Losses at the gene ends were 4 bases for V and 1 base for J; bases not matched to a gene: 3. Germline CDR1 SGHRS, CDR2 YFSETQ. CDR3 length: 15 amino acids. The chain's CDR3 is CASSPGLAGSYEQYF. The CDR3 DNA reads TGCGCCAGCAGCCCGGGACTAGCGGGTTCCTACGAGCAGTACTTC.